The 17 T cell receptor beta chains below were found in one sample sequenced in a study (dated by TCRdb to between 2014 and 2016). Tregs were isolated as CD4+CD25+CD127-/low cells. The library came from 5' RACE. The sequencer listed for this sample is Illumina MiSeq. The public reads were run again by TCRdb, first through fastp at Q25 and then through MiXCR, and only productive beta chains were kept. Rows are unified per CDR3 protein, each entry keeping the most common DNA and genes. The sample profile shows about 10,000 distinct CDR3 sequences; roughly 25% of them were found once. Clones ranked in the top ten supply roughly 3.2% of the sample. The sample consisted of Tregs sorted from blood. The receptors shown here come from a female donor with breast cancer.

By frequency in the sample, this clonotype is medium-sized (0.01 to 0.1%). The CDR3 sequence: CASSPGTGYYNEQFF. The CDR3 DNA sequence: TGTGCCAGCAGTCCCGGGACAGGGTATTACAATGAGCAGTTCTTC. This chain joins TRBV6-1 and TRBJ2-1, with 9 nucleotides matching TRBD1. This CDR3 spans 15 amino acids. CDR1 and CDR2 from the germline V gene are MNHNS and SASEGT. V trimming: 5 bases; J trimming: 4 bases; junction bases outside the gene matches: 6.

This clonotype was seen only a few times. A much larger clone lies one base from this, so it may be a read error. The rearrangement links TRBV4-1 to TRBJ1-1, with 7 bases fitting TRBD1. Trimming at V came to 6 bases and at J to 4 bases, leaving 5 bases not matched to a gene. The CDR3 is made up of 13 amino acids. The germline CDR1 and CDR2 sequences are MGHRA and YSYEKL. Here the CDR3 DNA reads TGCGCCAGCAGACTAACAGGGGTCACTGAAGCTTTCTTT. Translation: CASRLTGVTEAFF.

This clonotype has ten or more counts. This chain uses TRBV13 with TRBJ2-1, with a possible D match to TRBD2 (7 bases). This CDR3 has 14 amino acids. V lost 0 bases and J 15 bases, leaving 18 bases between the germline ends. Germline V gives CDR1 PRHDT, CDR2 FYEKMQ (reference sequence). CDR3 in DNA: TGTGCCAGCAGCTTAGGCCTCGGGGGGCGCGAGGTGTTCTTC. Translating it yields CASSLGLGGREVFF.

Judged by abundance, this clonotype is medium-sized. This chain links TRBV6-5 with TRBJ2-5; a possible D gene is TRBD2 (5 bases). The CDR3 is 16 residues long. Germline CDR1 is MNHEY and CDR2 is SVGAGI. V was pared by 4 bases and J by 5 bases, with 20 bases between. Written as DNA, the CDR3 is TGTGCCAGCAGTTCGTCGAGCGGCCAGCGTTGGGAGACCCAGTACTTC. This codes for CASSSSSGQRWETQYF.

This clonotype is categorized as medium-sized (0.01 to 0.1%). V usage is TRBV12-3 or TRBV12-4 and J usage is TRBJ2-7, with TRBD1 identical over 7 bases. After removal of 6 bases from V and 3 bases from J, the junction contained 5 bases not matched to a gene. This CDR3 is built from 13 residues. CDR3 DNA: TGTGCCAGCAGCCTCGGGACAGTCTACGAGCAGTACTTC. It translates to CASSLGTVYEQYF.

This clonotype showed up many times. A much larger clone lies one base from this, so it may be a read error. The chain employs TRBV20-1 and TRBJ1-5; no firm D call. The CDR3 extends over 13 amino acids. Germline-derived CDR1 and CDR2 are DFQATT and SNEGSKA (reference sequence). CDR3 nucleotides: TGCAGTGCTAGAGCCGGGTACAATCAGCCCCAGCGTTTT. Protein: CSARAGYNQPQRF.

This clonotype was picked up many times. The V gene is TRBV20-1, the J gene TRBJ2-3; 10 bases are a match to TRBD2. V shed 3 bases and J 8 bases; nucleotides not matched to a gene: 17. The CDR3 consists of 17 residues. Germline-derived CDR1 and CDR2 are DFQATT and SNEGSKA (reference sequence). The CDR3 DNA is TGCAGTGCTAGGTACTCTCTAGCGGGAGTTTCGGCAGGTACGCAGTATTTT. Its protein is CSARYSLAGVSAGTQYF.

This clonotype was seen only once. The chain uses TRBV12-3 or TRBV12-4 and TRBJ1-1, with 8 nucleotides matching TRBD1. The J segment lost 4 bases and the V segment lost 6 bases, leaving 13 bases of the junction unmatched. CDR3 length equals 16 residues. In nucleotides, the CDR3 is TGTGCCAGCAGCCCAAGCCCGGGACAGGAGCGCACTGAAGCTTTCTTT. Translated: CASSPSPGQERTEAFF.

Turning to this clonotype: One end of the junction is discordant with germline, which a read error may explain. The chain uses TRBV6-1 and TRBJ1-5; 7 nucleotides match TRBD1. The CDR3 runs to 15 residues. Germline CDR1 is MNHNS and CDR2 is SASEGT. The CDR3 DNA follows: TGTGCCAGCAGTGCGGGACAGTATCGCAATCAGCCCCAGCATTTC. Protein sequence: CASSAGQYRNQPQHF.

This clonotype is deemed medium-sized. V and J are TRBV5-5 and TRBJ2-7; TRBD2 aligns across 7 bases. J gave up 2 bases and V 10 bases, and 9 bases lay outside the gene matches. Germline-derived CDR1 and CDR2 are SGHKS and YYEKEE (reference sequence). This CDR3 is built from 13 residues. This CDR3 reads CASRREGTYEQYF. CDR3 DNA sequence: TGTGCCTCACGGAGGGAGGGAACCTACGAGCAGTACTTC.

This clonotype is medium-sized (0.01 to 0.1%). CDR3 sequence reads: CASSPLINQPQHF. The CDR3 DNA is TGTGCCAGCAGTCCCCTGATCAATCAGCCCCAGCATTTT. The J gene is TRBJ1-5, the V gene TRBV6-5, with unresolved D. Germline lookup yields CDR1 MNHEY and CDR2 SVGAGI. The CDR3 length is 13 residues. The V gene lost 5 bases and the J gene lost 3 bases, with 8 bases spanning the gap.

In regard to this clonotype: This may be a read error: a much more frequent sequence differs by one nucleotide. The chain carries TRBV20-1 and TRBJ1-1; D possibly corresponds to TRBD1 (5 bases). This CDR3 contains 12 residues. The V gene's germline CDR1 is DFQATT and CDR2 SNEGSKA (reference sequence). CDR3 amino acids: CSALNRNTEAPF. Written as DNA, the CDR3 is TGCAGTGCTTTAAACAGGAACACTGAAGCTCCCTTT.

Worth noting for this clonotype: A much bigger clone sits one base away, suggesting this may be a read error. The chain recombines TRBV2 with TRBJ2-7, with 9 bases identical to TRBD2. J gave up 0 bases and V 8 bases, and 5 bases lay outside the gene matches. The CDR3 consists of 14 residues. Germline V CDR1 and CDR2: SNHLY, FYNNEI. The CDR3 DNA follows: TGTGCCAGCGGTCTAGCGGGGCCCTCCTACGAGCAGTACTTC. This translates into CASGLAGPSYEQYF.

In the case of this clonotype: Just one base apart from a much larger clone, this may be a read error. J is TRBJ2-1 and V is TRBV29-1, with 8 bases aligning to TRBD1. The V and J ends lost 4 bases and 7 bases, in that order; junction bases with no gene match: 15. Germline CDR1 is SQVTM and CDR2 is ANQGSEA. The CDR3 length is 16 residues. The CDR3 DNA follows: TGCAGCGTTGGAGGACAGGGAACTACTACGCGGAATGAGCAGTTCTTC. Residues: CSVGGQGTTTRNEQFF.

This clonotype was found a few times. This may come from a read error, since a much larger clone is one base off. J is TRBJ2-7 and V is TRBV29-1; unclear D gene. The CDR3 covers 11 residues. Per germline, CDR1 SQVTM and CDR2 ANQGSEA. Trimming pared 5 bases from V and 5 bases from J, leaving 10 bases between. CDR3 loop: CSVRTVHEQYF. As DNA, the CDR3 is TGCAGCGTTAGAACGGTGCACGAGCAGTACTTC.

A note on this clonotype: This likely comes from a read error, as the CDR3 has no conserved phenylalanine or tryptophan at its end. The V call is TRBV5-1, the J call TRBJ2-7; possible D gene TRBD2, 7 bases. Per germline, CDR1 SGHRS and CDR2 YFSETQ. The CDR3 runs 16 residues. CDR3 nucleotides: TGCGCCGGCAGCTTGGCCGGTGGGGGGGCGGGCTACGAGCAGTACCTC. This translates into CAGSLAGGGAGYEQYL.

This chain connects TRBV6-5 to TRBJ2-7, with D unclear. Germline CDR1 MNHEY, CDR2 SVGAGI. V lost 2 bases, J lost 5 bases, and 10 bases lay in between. The CDR3 totals 13 residues. In DNA form, the CDR3 reads TGTGCCAGCAGTTACCATACGAAAAACGAGCAGTACTTC. This codes for CASSYHTKNEQYF.